The clone carrying this T cell receptor (beta chain) was detected only once. Its antigen remains unknown. Time point specified: week 5, during vaccination. Topical imiquimod was applied with each vaccine dose, which held 300 ug of mutant IDH1 20-mer peptide. New astrocytomas of WHO grade 3 or 4 that were IDH1-mutant and ATRX-lost were found in the donors. Germline assignment: CDR1 SGHVS and CDR2 FQNEAQ. This CDR3 has 15 amino acids. V lost 0 bases to trimming and J lost 4 bases; unmatched junction nucleotides: 4. The data were taken from a study of a mutant IDH1 vaccine in newly diagnosed glioma. Across the study: Mean patient age was approximately 40 years; 62.5% were male and roughly 38% female. Therapy received beforehand was radiotherapy, temozolomide, or both, with most patients given both. Findings and caveats of the study: Shifts in the top peripheral T cell clonotypes seemed unrelated to pseudoprogression.

The method was immunoSEQ multiplex PCR; TCRdb's version includes in-frame clones alone and lacks a portion of them. The sample contains tens of thousands of clones, about 86% of which appear only once. The clonotype was recovered from a man younger than 45 with glioma. The rearrangement links TRBV7-8 to TRBJ1-2; 8 nucleotides agree with TRBD1. The sample consisted of PBMCs, taken from a glioma patient whose treatment included an IDH1 peptide vaccine. The CDR3 loop reads CASSLAQGAAYGYTF. CDR3 sequence (DNA): TGTGCCAGCAGCTTAGCCCAGGGGGCGGCCTATGGCTACACCTTC.